This T cell receptor beta chain was sequenced in a study of STAT5B mutations in CD4+ large granular lymphocyte leukemia. This clone was observed a single time. Antigen unknown. Points from the study as a whole: TRBV06-family usage was enriched in top patient clones (8/27) versus controls (2/35). No patients shared main leukemic clonotypes, though around 24% appeared at low frequency elsewhere. Patient CD4-sorted repertoires stayed more clonal than healthy ones after leukemic-clone removal.

This CDR3 region has 13 residues. With V trimmed by 7 bases and J by 5 bases, 5 bases remained unmatched. In germline, CDR1 is ENHRY, CDR2 SYGVKD. Assay used: immunoSEQ multiplex PCR; TCRdb lists only in-frame clones, some missing. The sample holds 30,000 to 40,000 clones, roughly 85% seen once. V and J are TRBV10-3 and TRBJ1-5; the match to TRBD1 covers 7 bases. Material for sequencing was CD4+ T cells from blood buffy coats. The receptor was isolated from a human donor in good health. This CDR3 is CAIKEGAYQPQHF. In nucleotides, the CDR3 is TGTGCCATCAAGGAGGGGGCTTATCAGCCCCAGCATTTT.